Following are 32 T cell receptor beta chains from one sample sequenced in a study of blood T cell repertoires in COVID-19. Clones were sequenced by immunoSEQ multiplex PCR, and TCRdb holds only the in-frame ones, with some missing. The sample lists roughly 100,000 clones, approximately 80% seen once, with about 9.6% in the top ten. The specimen was peripheral blood. The receptors come from a man between 60 and 75 years old with active or convalescent COVID-19.

This clone was detected a few times. This sequence joins TRBV18 and TRBJ2-5; D is ambiguous. CDR1 and CDR2 from the germline V gene are KGHSH and LQKENI. The V end lost 4 bases, the J end lost 4 bases, and 10 bases lay between the germline ends. The CDR3 sequence is 13 residues long. The CDR3 DNA reads as TGTGCCAGCTCACTCGGGTTAAGAGAGACCCAGTACTTC. The encoded protein is CASSLGLRETQYF. The variable domain in full, completed from reference TRBV18 and TRBJ2-5, reads NAGVMQNPRHLVRRRGQEARLRCSPMKGHSHVYWYRQLPEEGLKFMVYLQKENIIDESGMPKERFSAEFPKEGPSILRIQQVVRGDSAAYFCASSLGLRETQYFGPGTRLLVL.

The chain joins TRBV28 to TRBJ1-2; D is undetermined. CDR1 is MDHEN and CDR2 is SYDVKM in the germline V gene. Between the trimmed V and J ends, which lost 3 bases and 4 bases, there was a span of 9 bases. The length of the CDR3 is 13 residues. For the CDR3, the DNA is TGTGCCAGCAGTTTGATAGAAAGCTATGGCTACACCTTC. The encoded protein is CASSLIESYGYTF.

The chain links TRBV28 to TRBJ1-1, with D possibly matching TRBD1 (6 bases). The V and J ends lost 6 bases and 5 bases respectively, with 16 bases between them. Germline CDR1 is MDHEN and CDR2 is SYDVKM. There are 14 residues in the CDR3. The CDR3: CASSIQGSGTEAFF. CDR3 DNA sequence: TGTGCCAGCAGCATACAGGGATCAGGGACTGAAGCTTTCTTT.

The chain combines TRBV6-1 with TRBJ2-1, with 10 bases fitting TRBD2. The CDR3 covers 17 residues. CDR1 and CDR2 (germline): MNHNS, SASEGT. The V and J ends lost 1 base and 5 bases, in that order; junction bases with no gene match: 8. Here the CDR3 reads CASSEEASGSLNNEQFF. DNA of the CDR3: TGTGCCAGCAGTGAAGAGGCTAGCGGGAGTTTGAACAATGAGCAGTTCTTC.

The chain links TRBV11-3 to TRBJ2-7; D remains ambiguous. Looked up from germline, CDR1 is SGHNT and CDR2 is YENEEA. V was pared by 2 bases and J by 1 base, with 24 bases between. The CDR3 is made up of 19 amino acids. DNA for the CDR3: TGTGCCAGCAGCTTATGTCTACCCCACCTAAAAACCGGGTCCTACGAGCAGTACGTC. Its protein product is CASSLCLPHLKTGSYEQYV.

V and J are TRBV5-5 and TRBJ2-2; D call uncertain. The V end was cut by 4 bases, the J end by 5 bases, with 12 bases between. CDR1 SGHKS and CDR2 YYEKEE come from the germline V gene (reference sequence). The CDR3 runs 14 residues. The CDR3 DNA sequence: TGTGCCAGCAGCCACACTACCGGGACCGGGGAGCTGTTTTTT. Translated: CASSHTTGTGELFF.

This sequence joins TRBV29-1 and TRBJ1-5; 7 bases align to TRBD1. Germline CDR1 SQVTM, CDR2 ANQGSEA. The CDR3 is 13 amino acids. Trimming removed 5 bases from V and 6 bases from J; junction bases left unmatched: 7. The CDR3 region has the DNA TGCAGCGTTCGAGGGGCAGGGGGTCAGCCCCAGCATTTT. Amino acid sequence: CSVRGAGGQPQHF. The entire variable domain, with the rest obtained from reference TRBV29-1 and TRBJ1-5, is as follows: SAVISQKPSRDICQRGTSLTIQCQVDSQVTMMFWYRQQPGQSLTLIATANQGSEATYESGFVIDKFPISRPNLTFSTLTVSNMSPEDSSIYLCSVRGAGGQPQHFGDGTRLSIL.

This chain uses TRBV27 with TRBJ2-7; the match to TRBD2 covers 11 bases. V shed 4 bases, J shed 9 bases, and the junction held 5 bases outside the gene matches. The germline V gene encodes CDR1 MNHEY and CDR2 SMNVEV (reference sequence). The CDR3 totals 13 residues. This CDR3 reads CASSSTSGTAQYV. The CDR3 bases are TGTGCCAGCAGTTCGACTAGCGGGACGGCGCAGTACGTC.

V and J are TRBV28 and TRBJ1-5; a possible D gene is TRBD1 (5 bases). V was trimmed by 6 bases and J by 7 bases, leaving 16 bases between them. Germline CDR1 reads MDHEN; CDR2 reads SYDVKM. The CDR3 covers 14 residues. The CDR3 sequence: CASRPGGERQPQHF. CDR3 sequence (DNA): TGTGCCAGCAGGCCCGGGGGGGAGCGCCAGCCCCAGCATTTT.

This clone was seen a single time. The CDR3 loop reads CASVGAGSSYNEQFF. CDR3 DNA sequence: TGTGCCAGCGTCGGCGCGGGATCCTCCTACAATGAGCAGTTCTTC. The V call is TRBV28, the J call TRBJ2-1, with D possibly TRBD2 on 6 matching bases. The germline V gene has CDR1 MDHEN and CDR2 SYDVKM. CDR3 size: 15 residues. V was pared by 8 bases and J by 0 bases, with 14 bases between.

This clone was recorded at least ten times. The DNA of the CDR3 is TGTGCCAGCAGCTTAACCCCCCAGTACGAGCAGTACTTC. It translates to CASSLTPQYEQYF. The rearrangement joins TRBV7-9 to TRBJ2-7; D call uncertain. Germline loops: CDR1 SEHNR, CDR2 FQNEAQ (reference sequence). The CDR3 has 13 residues. V lost 2 bases to trimming and J lost 4 bases, with 9 bases between them.

V usage is TRBV7-2 and J usage is TRBJ2-1; 10 positions agree with TRBD2. CDR1 SGHTA and CDR2 FQGNSA come from the germline V gene. The CDR3 has 16 residues. The ends lost 1 base at V and 7 bases at J; junction bases unmatched: 7. The CDR3 DNA sequence: TGTGCCAGCAGCTTAGACCCCCAGCGGGAGGGTAATGAGCAGTTCTTC. Translating it yields CASSLDPQREGNEQFF.

The chain joins TRBV5-4 to TRBJ1-1; D not certain. The germline CDR1 and CDR2 sequences are SGHNT and YYREEE (reference sequence). The V end was cut by 3 bases, the J end by 1 base, with 7 bases between. The CDR3 totals 13 residues. The CDR3 bases are TGTGCCAGCAGCTGGACTGAGAACACTGAAGCTTTCTTT. Its protein is CASSWTENTEAFF.

The gene calls are TRBV11-3 and TRBJ2-7; 10 bases align to TRBD1. The germline gives CDR1 SGHNT, CDR2 YENEEA. Trimming took 3 bases from V and 3 from J; bases not matched to a gene: 2. The CDR3 runs to 14 residues. In nucleotides, the CDR3 is TGTGCCAGCAGCTTCGGACAGGGGGTCTACGAGCAGTACTTC. This sequence encodes CASSFGQGVYEQYF.

Ten or more counts support this clone. The gene calls are TRBV28 and TRBJ1-3, with no clear D. CDR1 and CDR2 (germline): MDHEN, SYDVKM. CDR3 length: 15 residues. Trimming stripped 4 bases from V and 0 bases from J, with 10 bases between. Written as DNA, the CDR3 is TGTGCCAGCAGTTCCGCCGGGAGCTCTGGAAACACCATATATTTT. Translation: CASSSAGSSGNTIYF.

This clone was recorded once. The chain links TRBV11-3 to TRBJ2-5; TRBD2 agrees at 13 bases. Germline V gene data show CDR1 as SGHNT and CDR2 as YENEEA. The CDR3 runs 16 residues. Trimming at V came to 4 bases and at J to 4 bases, leaving 6 bases not matched to a gene. CDR3 sequence: CASSSRTSGSGETQYF. CDR3 nucleotides: TGTGCCAGCAGCTCCCGGACTAGCGGGAGCGGAGAGACCCAGTACTTC.

The chain links TRBV19 to TRBJ2-2; 8 nucleotides line up with TRBD2. The J segment lost 3 bases and the V segment lost 5 bases, leaving 8 bases of the junction unmatched. Germline values: CDR1 LNHDA, CDR2 SQIVND (reference sequence). CDR3 length: 16 amino acids. Here the CDR3 reads CASSGRAGGDTGELFF. The CDR3 coding sequence is TGTGCCAGTAGTGGCAGGGCGGGAGGAGACACCGGGGAGCTGTTTTTT.

The rearrangement uses TRBV11-3 and TRBJ2-3; TRBD2 is a possible D gene (5 bases). With 5 bases removed from V and 5 bases from J, the gap between germline ends came to 17 bases. In germline, CDR1 is SGHNT, CDR2 YENEEA. The CDR3 consists of 15 residues. The CDR3 bases are TGTGCCAGCAGCCGACGGGGATCCGCGGGAGATACGCAGTATTTT. Residues: CASSRRGSAGDTQYF.

V is TRBV4-1 and J is TRBJ2-1, with 11 nucleotides matching TRBD2. J was trimmed by 4 bases and V by 4 bases; bases with no gene match: 3. CDR3 length equals 15 residues. The germline gives CDR1 MGHRA, CDR2 YSYEKL. Here the CDR3 DNA reads TGCGCCAGCAGCCTTAGGACTAGCGGGTACAATGAGCAGTTCTTC. This sequence encodes CASSLRTSGYNEQFF.

The chain is built from TRBV5-4 and TRBJ1-1, with unresolved D. The CDR3 is made up of 14 amino acids. Germline values: CDR1 SGHNT, CDR2 YYREEE (reference sequence). V shed 0 bases and J shed 1 base, with 7 bases lying between them. DNA for the CDR3: TGTGCCAGCAGCTTGGACTTAGAGAACACTGAAGCTTTCTTT. Protein sequence: CASSLDLENTEAFF.

The rearrangement links TRBV19 to TRBJ2-1; 10 positions match TRBD2. Per the germline V gene, CDR1 is LNHDA and CDR2 is SQIVND (reference sequence). This CDR3 region has 16 residues. V was pared by 5 bases and J by 6 bases, with 10 bases of the junction left unmatched. CDR3 nucleotides: TGTGCCAGTAGTCAGATGGGGCTAGCGGGAGTCAATGAGCAGTTCTTC. Translating gives CASSQMGLAGVNEQFF.

This chain uses TRBV9 with TRBJ1-6, with 10 bases fitting TRBD1. The germline gives CDR1 SGDLS, CDR2 YYNGEE. V dropped 0 bases and J dropped 6; count of bases not matched to a gene: 3. This CDR3 contains 16 residues. This chain's CDR3 is CASSVDGQGVNSPLHF. The CDR3 DNA follows: TGTGCCAGCAGCGTAGATGGACAGGGGGTTAATTCACCCCTCCACTTT.

CDR3 residues: CASSFDSARGYTF. The CDR3 bases are TGTGCCAGCAGCTTTGACAGCGCCCGAGGCTACACCTTC. V usage is TRBV7-9 and J usage is TRBJ1-2, with D possibly TRBD1 on 5 matching bases. The CDR3 is made up of 13 amino acids. CDR1 is SEHNR and CDR2 is FQNEAQ in the germline V gene (reference sequence). Trimming took off 3 bases at V and 8 bases at J, with 13 bases between the two ends.

This rearrangement joins TRBV5-1 to TRBJ1-1, with TRBD1 matching over 7 bases. V shed 4 bases and J 6 bases; nucleotides not matched to a gene: 6. Germline CDR1 reads SGHRS; CDR2 reads YFSETQ. The CDR3 loop spans 13 amino acids. The CDR3 DNA is TGCGCCAGCAGCCTACAGGGGATCGCTGAAGCTTTCTTT. This codes for CASSLQGIAEAFF.

This clone was picked up a small number of times. V gene TRBV12-5 combines with J gene TRBJ2-3; D not certain. V was trimmed by 6 bases and J by 4 bases, leaving 8 bases between them. Per the germline V gene, CDR1 is LGHNT and CDR2 is FRNRAP. The CDR3 spans 12 residues. The CDR3: CASGSTPDTQYF. The CDR3 DNA reads TGTGCTAGTGGGTCTACCCCAGATACGCAGTATTTT.

The CDR3 region has the DNA TGTGCCAGCAGCTTAGGCTTGGAGGACTACTACGAGCAGTACTTC. Residues: CASSLGLEDYYEQYF. The chain employs TRBV11-2 and TRBJ2-7; D is perhaps TRBD2 (6 bases). This CDR3 spans 15 amino acids. The ends were cut back, 1 base at V and 3 bases at J, with 13 bases in the middle. Per the germline V gene, CDR1 is SGHAT and CDR2 is FQNNGV.

The rearrangement joins TRBV19 to TRBJ1-3; TRBD1 aligns across 7 bases. Trimming took 3 bases from V and 0 from J; bases not matched to a gene: 11. This CDR3 spans 18 amino acids. Germline assignment: CDR1 LNHDA and CDR2 SQIVND (reference sequence). The chain's CDR3 is CASSMADREAISGNTIYF. The CDR3, as DNA: TGTGCCAGTAGTATGGCAGACAGGGAGGCAATCTCTGGAAACACCATATATTTT. Drawing the rest from reference TRBV19 and TRBJ1-3, the complete variable domain is DGGITQSPKYLFRKEGQNVTLSCEQNLNHDAMYWYRQDPGQGLRLIYYSQIVNDFQKGDIAEGYSVSREKKESFPLTVTSAQKNPTAFYLCASSMADREAISGNTIYFGEGSWLTVV.

The rearrangement joins TRBV12-3 or TRBV12-4 to TRBJ1-2; 8 nucleotides match TRBD1. The V segment lost 6 bases and the J segment 5 bases; nucleotides outside the gene matches: 5. The length of the CDR3 is 13 residues. As DNA, the CDR3 is TGTGCCAGCAGCGACAGGGGAAATTATGGCTACACCTTC. It codes for CASSDRGNYGYTF.

V usage is TRBV28 and J usage is TRBJ2-7; 10 nucleotides line up with TRBD1. After removal of 10 bases from V and 5 bases from J, the junction contained 5 bases not matched to a gene. The CDR3 is 12 residues long. Germline CDR1 reads MDHEN; CDR2 reads SYDVKM. CDR3 protein: CATTGGLDEQYF. CDR3 nucleotides: TGTGCCACGACAGGGGGCTTGGACGAGCAGTACTTC.

This clone was counted a single time. The chain carries TRBV6-2 or TRBV6-3 and TRBJ1-1; 7 bases align to TRBD1. Germline CDR1 reads MNHEY; CDR2 reads SVGEGT. J lost 1 base, V lost 1 base, and 6 bases had no gene match. The CDR3 consists of 16 residues. This chain's CDR3 is CASSYFRDRPNTEAFF. The CDR3 DNA reads TGTGCCAGCAGTTACTTCCGGGACAGACCGAACACTGAAGCTTTCTTT.

The chain couples TRBV12-3 or TRBV12-4 to TRBJ1-1; 7 nucleotides match TRBD1. V lost 3 bases, J lost 10 bases, and 2 bases stayed unmatched. The CDR3 totals 11 residues. The chain's CDR3 is CASSFRTGAFF. The CDR3 bases are TGTGCCAGCAGTTTTCGGACAGGAGCTTTCTTT.

The chain employs TRBV11-2 and TRBJ2-5, with D uncertain. The length of the CDR3 is 11 residues. V gave up 5 bases and J gave up 2 bases, with 3 bases separating them. Per germline, CDR1 SGHAT and CDR2 FQNNGV. The CDR3 DNA reads TGTGCCAGCAGCCTTCAAGAGACCCAGTACTTC. This sequence encodes CASSLQETQYF.